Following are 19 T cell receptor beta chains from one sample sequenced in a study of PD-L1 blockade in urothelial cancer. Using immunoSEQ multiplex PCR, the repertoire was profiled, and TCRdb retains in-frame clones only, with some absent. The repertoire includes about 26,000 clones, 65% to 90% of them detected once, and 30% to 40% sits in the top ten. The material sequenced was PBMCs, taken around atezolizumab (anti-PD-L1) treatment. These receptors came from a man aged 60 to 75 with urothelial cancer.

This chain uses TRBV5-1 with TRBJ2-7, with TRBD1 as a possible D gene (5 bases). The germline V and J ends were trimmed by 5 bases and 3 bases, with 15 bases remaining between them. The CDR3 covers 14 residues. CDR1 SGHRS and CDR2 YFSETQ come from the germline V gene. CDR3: CASRRITGSYEQYF. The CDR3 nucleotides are TGCGCCAGCAGAAGAATAACAGGTAGCTACGAGCAGTACTTC.

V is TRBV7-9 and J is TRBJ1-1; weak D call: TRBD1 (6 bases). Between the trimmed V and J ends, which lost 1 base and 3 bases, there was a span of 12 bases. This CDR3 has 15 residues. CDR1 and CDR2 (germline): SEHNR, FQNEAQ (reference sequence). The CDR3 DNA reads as TGTGCCAGCAGCTTAGGGGTCCAGGGGTACACTGAAGCTTTCTTT. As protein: CASSLGVQGYTEAFF.

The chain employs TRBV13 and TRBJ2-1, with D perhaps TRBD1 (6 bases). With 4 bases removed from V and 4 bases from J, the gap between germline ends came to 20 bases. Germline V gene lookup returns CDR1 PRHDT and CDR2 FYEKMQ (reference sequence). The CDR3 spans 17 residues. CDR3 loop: CASSSYATGFTYNEQFF. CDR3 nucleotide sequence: TGTGCCAGCAGCTCCTACGCGACAGGATTTACGTACAATGAGCAGTTCTTC.

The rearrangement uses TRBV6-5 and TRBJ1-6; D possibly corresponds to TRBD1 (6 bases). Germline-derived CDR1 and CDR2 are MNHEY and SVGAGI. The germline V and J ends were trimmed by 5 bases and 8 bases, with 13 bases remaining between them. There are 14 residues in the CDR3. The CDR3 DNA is TGTGCCAGCAGTACACAGGGTACGGATTCACCCCTCCACTTT. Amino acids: CASSTQGTDSPLHF.

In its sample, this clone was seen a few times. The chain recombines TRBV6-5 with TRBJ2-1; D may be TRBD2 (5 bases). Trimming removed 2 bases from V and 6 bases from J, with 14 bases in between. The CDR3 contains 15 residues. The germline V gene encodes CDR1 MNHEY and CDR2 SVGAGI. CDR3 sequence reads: CASSYQDSRGNEQFF. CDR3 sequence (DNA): TGTGCCAGCAGTTACCAAGACTCACGGGGCAATGAGCAGTTCTTC.

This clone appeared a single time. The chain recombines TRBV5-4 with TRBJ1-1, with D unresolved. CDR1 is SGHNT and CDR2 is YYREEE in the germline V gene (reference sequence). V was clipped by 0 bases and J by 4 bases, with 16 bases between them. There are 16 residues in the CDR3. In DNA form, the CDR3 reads TGTGCCAGCAGCTTGGGCAGGCGACTCGAGGGCACTGAAGCTTTCTTT. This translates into CASSLGRRLEGTEAFF. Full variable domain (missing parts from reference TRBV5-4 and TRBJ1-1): ETGVTQSPTHLIKTRGQQVTLRCSSQSGHNTVSWYQQALGQGPQFIFQYYREEENGRGNFPPRFSGLQFPNYSSELNVNALELDDSALYLCASSLGRRLEGTEAFFGQGTRLTVV.

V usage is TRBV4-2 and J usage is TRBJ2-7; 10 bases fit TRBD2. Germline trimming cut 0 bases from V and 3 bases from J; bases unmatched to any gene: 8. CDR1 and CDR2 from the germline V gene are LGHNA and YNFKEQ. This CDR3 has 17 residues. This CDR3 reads CASSQDSPTSGIYEQYF. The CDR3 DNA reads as TGTGCCAGCAGCCAAGATTCCCCCACTAGCGGGATCTACGAGCAGTACTTC.

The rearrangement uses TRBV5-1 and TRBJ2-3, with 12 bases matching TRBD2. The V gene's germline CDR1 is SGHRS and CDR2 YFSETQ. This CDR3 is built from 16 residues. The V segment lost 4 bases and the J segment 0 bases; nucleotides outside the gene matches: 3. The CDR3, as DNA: TGCGCCAGCAGCGCCGGGACTAGCGGGAGCACAGATACGCAGTATTTT. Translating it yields CASSAGTSGSTDTQYF.

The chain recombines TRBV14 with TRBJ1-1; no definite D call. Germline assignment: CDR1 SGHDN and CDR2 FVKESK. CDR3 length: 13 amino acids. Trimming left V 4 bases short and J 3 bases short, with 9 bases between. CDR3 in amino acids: CASSLDIHTEAFF. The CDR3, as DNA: TGTGCCAGCAGCCTTGACATCCACACTGAAGCTTTCTTT.

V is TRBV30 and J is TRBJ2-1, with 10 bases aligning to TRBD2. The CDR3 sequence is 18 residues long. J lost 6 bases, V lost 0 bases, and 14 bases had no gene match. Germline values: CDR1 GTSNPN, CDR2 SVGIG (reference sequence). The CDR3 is CAWSVPSGGAGGSNEQFF. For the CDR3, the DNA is TGTGCCTGGAGTGTACCGTCAGGCGGAGCGGGGGGGTCCAATGAGCAGTTCTTC. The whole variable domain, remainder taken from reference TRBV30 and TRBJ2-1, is SQTIHQWPATLVQPVGSPLSLECTVEGTSNPNLYWYRQAAGRGLQLLFYSVGIGQISSEVPQNLSASRPQDRQFILSSKKLLLSDSGFYLCAWSVPSGGAGGSNEQFFGPGTRLTVL.

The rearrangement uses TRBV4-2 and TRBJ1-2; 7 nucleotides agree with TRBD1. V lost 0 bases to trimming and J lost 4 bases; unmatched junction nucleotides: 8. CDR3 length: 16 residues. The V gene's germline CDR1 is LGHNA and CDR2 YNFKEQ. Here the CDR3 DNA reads TGTGCCAGCAGCCAAGATCGACAGGGTACACGCTATGGCTACACCTTC. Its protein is CASSQDRQGTRYGYTF.

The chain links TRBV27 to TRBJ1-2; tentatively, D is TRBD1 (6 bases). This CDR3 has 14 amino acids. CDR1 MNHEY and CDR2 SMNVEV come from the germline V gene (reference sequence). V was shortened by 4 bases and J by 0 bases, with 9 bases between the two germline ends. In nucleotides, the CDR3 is TGTGCCAGCAGTTCGGCAGGGGCTAACTATGGCTACACCTTC. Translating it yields CASSSAGANYGYTF.

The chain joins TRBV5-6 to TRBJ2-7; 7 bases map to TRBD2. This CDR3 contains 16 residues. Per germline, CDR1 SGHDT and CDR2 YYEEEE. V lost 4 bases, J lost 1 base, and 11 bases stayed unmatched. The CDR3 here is CASSRGGAGPSYEQYF. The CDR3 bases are TGTGCCAGCAGCCGGGGAGGGGCAGGACCTTCCTACGAGCAGTACTTC.

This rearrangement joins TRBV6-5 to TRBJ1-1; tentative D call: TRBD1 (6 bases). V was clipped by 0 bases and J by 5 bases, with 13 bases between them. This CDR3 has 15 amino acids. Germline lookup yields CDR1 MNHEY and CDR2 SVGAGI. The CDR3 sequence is CASSYSSGVLTEAFF. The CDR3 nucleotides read TGTGCCAGCAGTTACTCTTCAGGGGTTCTGACTGAAGCTTTCTTT.

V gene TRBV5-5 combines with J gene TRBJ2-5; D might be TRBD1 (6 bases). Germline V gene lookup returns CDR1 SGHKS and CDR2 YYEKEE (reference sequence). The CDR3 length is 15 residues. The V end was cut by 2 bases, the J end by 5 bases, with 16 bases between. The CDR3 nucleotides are TGTGCCAGCAGCTTCCCCTATCGGACAGACGAGACCCAGTACTTC. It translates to CASSFPYRTDETQYF. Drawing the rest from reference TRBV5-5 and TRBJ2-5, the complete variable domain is DAGVTQSPTHLIKTRGQQVTLRCSPISGHKSVSWYQQVLGQGPQFIFQYYEKEERGRGNFPDRFSARQFPNYSSELNVNALLLGDSALYLCASSFPYRTDETQYFGPGTRLLVL.

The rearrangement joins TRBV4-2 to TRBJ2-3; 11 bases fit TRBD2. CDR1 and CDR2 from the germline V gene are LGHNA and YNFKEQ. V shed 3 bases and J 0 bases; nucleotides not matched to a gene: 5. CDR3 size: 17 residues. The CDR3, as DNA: TGTGCCAGCAGCCAGACTAGCGGGAACCCCAGCACAGATACGCAGTATTTT. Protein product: CASSQTSGNPSTDTQYF.

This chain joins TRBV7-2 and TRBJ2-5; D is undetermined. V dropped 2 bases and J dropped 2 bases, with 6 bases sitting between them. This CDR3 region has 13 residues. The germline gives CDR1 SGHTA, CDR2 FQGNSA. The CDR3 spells CASSLLLQETQYF. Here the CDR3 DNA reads TGTGCCAGCAGCTTACTCCTACAAGAGACCCAGTACTTC.

In DNA form, the CDR3 reads TGTGCCAGCAGCCCCGTCACTCGAGGCCCCAAAATGAACACTGAAGCTTTCTTT. It codes for CASSPVTRGPKMNTEAFF. This rearrangement joins TRBV5-4 to TRBJ1-1; no reliable D call. Trimming pared 4 bases from V and 0 bases from J, leaving 22 bases between. The length of the CDR3 is 18 residues. Germline CDR1 reads SGHNT; CDR2 reads YYREEE (reference sequence). Combining the CDR3 with reference TRBV5-4 and TRBJ1-1 gives the whole variable domain ETGVTQSPTHLIKTRGQQVTLRCSSQSGHNTVSWYQQALGQGPQFIFQYYREEENGRGNFPPRFSGLQFPNYSSELNVNALELDDSALYLCASSPVTRGPKMNTEAFFGQGTRLTVV.

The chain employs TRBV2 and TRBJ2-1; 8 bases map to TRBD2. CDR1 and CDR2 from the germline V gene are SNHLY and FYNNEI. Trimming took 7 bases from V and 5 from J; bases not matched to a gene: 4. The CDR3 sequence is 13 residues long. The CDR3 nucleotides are TGTGCCAGCAAGCGGGAGTCGAACAATGAGCAGTTCTTC. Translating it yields CASKRESNNEQFF.